This TCR beta chain was captured by sequencing in a study of breast tumors, draining lymph nodes, adjacent tissues. Findings and limits, study-wide: Tumor TCR diversity was below lymph nodes but above nontumor tissue. The data were judged consistent with most tumor T cells coming from lymph node and expanding in tumor.

One entry per CDR3 protein results from TCRdb running MiXCR on the multiplex PCR reads. The table includes approximately 90,000 distinct CDR3 sequences, over 25% detected once. This clonotype was found many times. The antigen is unknown. The germline V gene encodes CDR1 SGHTA and CDR2 FQGTGA. V was pared by 3 bases and J by 3 bases, with 3 bases between. CDR3 size: 12 residues. Axillary draining lymph nodes of breast cancer patients supplied the node samples. The specimen was axillary lymph node tissue. The chain recombines TRBV7-3 with TRBJ2-1, with D hard to call. The receptor was isolated from a female donor with breast cancer. Some clones in this sample may be carry-over from other donors' samples. The CDR3 spells CASSLNYNEQFF. As DNA, the CDR3 is TGTGCCAGCAGCTTGAACTACAATGAGCAGTTCTTC.